This is a list of T cell receptor beta chains from one sample in a study of Ad26.COV2.S vaccination and SARS-CoV-2 variants. Assay: immunoSEQ multiplex PCR; the TCRdb copy retains only in-frame clones and omits some. The sample lists hundreds of thousands of clones, around 89% occurring once. The source was peripheral blood, collected in a trial of Ad26.COV2.S vaccine versus placebo. The origin of the receptors is a person between 18 and 60 years old who received the Ad26.COV2.S COVID-19 vaccine or a placebo. Both conserved end residues are part of each CDR3. The D gene is left open where the match is weak. The size entry is marked missing in some rows and otherwise reads once, few, many or a size class.

d_call,j_call,clone_size,v_call,cdr3_nt,cdr3_aa
TRBD1,TRBJ2-1,.,TRBV30,TGTGCCTGGACCCGGGACAGGGGTTACAATGAGCAGTTCTTC,CAWTRDRGYNEQFF
TRBD1,TRBJ2-2,once,TRBV3-1/TRBV3-2,TGTGCCAGCAGTCGGACAGGGGGGAACACCGGGGAGCTGTTTTTT,CASSRTGGNTGELFF
TRBD1,TRBJ2-7,once,TRBV5-1,TGCGCCAGCAGCGCATGGACAGGGAGCTCCTACGAGCAGTACTTC,CASSAWTGSSYEQYF
.,TRBJ2-2,.,TRBV30,TGTGCCTGGAGTGTCGCCAGGGCTAACACCGGGGAGCTGTTTTTT,CAWSVARANTGELFF
.,TRBJ2-7,.,TRBV5-4,TGTGCCAGCAGCTTGGACAGGCGCTCCTACGAGCAGTACTTC,CASSLDRRSYEQYF
.,TRBJ2-7,.,TRBV3-1/TRBV3-2,TGTGCCAGCAGCCTTGTTGGGGAGTCTCGAGAGCAGTACTTC,CASSLVGESREQYF
TRBD1,TRBJ2-6,.,TRBV18,TGTGCCAGCTCACCACAGGGGGCCGGCTTCTCTGGGGCCAACGTCCTGACTTTC,CASSPQGAGFSGANVLTF
.,TRBJ1-4,.,TRBV9,TGTGCCAGCAGCGTAGCGGCAGAGAGGGAAAAACTGTTTTTT,CASSVAAEREKLFF
.,TRBJ2-3,.,TRBV10-3,TGTGCCATCAGAACACAAGGGACGCCAGATACGCAGTATTTT,CAIRTQGTPDTQYF
.,TRBJ1-4,.,TRBV10-3,TGTGCCATCAGTGAGTCACAGATAAAACTGTTTTTT,CAISESQIKLFF
TRBD1,TRBJ1-4,.,TRBV7-9,TGTGCCAGCAGCCCGGGACAGGGGTTGGTAACTAATGAAAAACTGTTTTTT,CASSPGQGLVTNEKLFF
TRBD1,TRBJ1-2,.,TRBV6-6,TGTGCCAGCAGTTCGCCGGACAGGATAGGGTCTTATGGCTACACCTTC,CASSSPDRIGSYGYTF
.,TRBJ2-2,.,TRBV14,TGTGCCAGCAGCCAAGTTCCAGGGCTCACCGGGGAGCTGTTTTTT,CASSQVPGLTGELFF
.,TRBJ1-1,.,TRBV19,TGTGCCAGTAGTATAGTGGCCCTGGTGGCGGACACTGAAGCTTTCTTT,CASSIVALVADTEAFF
.,TRBJ2-7,.,TRBV6-2/TRBV6-3,TGTGCCAGCAGTTATTCCCTCGTGGGGGGCGCCACCTACGAGCAGTACTTC,CASSYSLVGGATYEQYF
.,TRBJ2-7,.,TRBV10-1,TGCGCCAGCAGTGCAGGAGGATACAGCTACGAGCAGTACTTC,CASSAGGYSYEQYF
TRBD1,TRBJ2-5,.,TRBV19,TGTGCCAGTAGTATGGGGACAGGAGGCGAGACCCAGTACTTC,CASSMGTGGETQYF
.,TRBJ1-1,.,TRBV7-9,TGTGCCAGCAGGGACATCACTGAAGCTTTCTTT,CASRDITEAFF
TRBD1,TRBJ2-7,.,TRBV5-1,TGCGCCAGCAGCTTGACAGGGGCCGAGCAGTACTTC,CASSLTGAEQYF
TRBD2,TRBJ2-1,.,TRBV27,TGTGCCAGCAGTTGGTCGGGAGGGCTCTACAATGAGCAGTTCTTC,CASSWSGGLYNEQFF
TRBD2,TRBJ2-7,.,TRBV5-4,TGTGCCAGCAGCTTGGACCCGGGGGGCTACGAGCAGTACTTC,CASSLDPGGYEQYF
.,TRBJ2-1,.,TRBV18,TGTGCCAGCTCACGCAGGGATGGGGATGAGCAGTTCTTC,CASSRRDGDEQFF
TRBD1,TRBJ2-3,.,TRBV7-9,TGTGCCAGCAGCTCCTGGACAGGGTCGGGGTCAGATACGCAGTATTTT,CASSSWTGSGSDTQYF
.,TRBJ1-5,.,TRBV5-1,TGCGCCAGCAGCCCGGGAACAGGAGGCAATCAGCCCCAGCATTTT,CASSPGTGGNQPQHF
.,TRBJ2-2,.,TRBV19,TGTGCCAGTACTACGGGACAGAACACCGGGGAGCTGTTTTTT,CASTTGQNTGELFF